Listed here is a single T cell receptor (beta chain). The antigen remains unidentified. Sequencing of the DNA from cultured CD4+ T cells was carried out with the Oncomine TCR Beta short-read assay. Extraction of genomic DNA was performed on cultured CD4+ T cells. TCRdb analysed the PCR reads with MiXCR anew, one entry per CDR3 protein. This table has some 13,000 distinct CDR3 sequences, roughly 56% appearing once. The treatment denotes: roughly 10-day PBMC culture with coronavirus spike peptide pools or control peptides (ViraFEST assay). The sample is drawn from a study of vaccination and CD4 T cells after COVID-19. Study context: Either a CEFX pool, an HIV-1 Nef pool, or no peptide was added to control cultures.

Germline V gene sequence: CDR1 SGHTA, CDR2 FQGNSA. The CDR3 runs 18 residues. After removal of 2 bases from V and 0 bases from J, the junction contained 8 bases not matched to a gene. The rearrangement joins TRBV7-2 to TRBJ2-1, with TRBD2 identical over 9 bases. The receptor's source is a human donor who had recovered from COVID-19. Material for sequencing was CD4+ T cells from blood, cultured in vitro. In nucleotides, the CDR3 is TGTGCCAGCAGCTTAAGTACTAGCGGGCCCCCCTCCTACAATGAGCAGTTCTTC. The encoded protein is CASSLSTSGPPSYNEQFF.